This T cell receptor (beta chain) was retrieved from a study of beta chain features in type 1 diabetes. The table lists this clone with a few counts. The target antigen is unknown. A sort by CD45RO/CCR7/CD25/CD127/CD95/CD27 yielded CD4+ naive, central memory, regulatory and stem cell-like memory cells. Over 95% purity was reached by all sorted populations. The study, taken as a whole, reports: Fewer junction insertions and more nucleotide deletions appeared in type 1 diabetes patients. Patients with Type 1 diabetes showed moderately but significantly shorter TCRB CDR3s in all four CD4+ subsets.

Investigators reverse transcribed all isolated RNA, so they sequenced expressed TCRB transcripts. Generated by immunoSEQ multiplex PCR, the TCRdb table keeps only in-frame clones and is missing some. The sample contains about 700,000 clones, 13% of which appear only once. CDR3 length: 12 amino acids. Germline V gene data show CDR1 as GTSNPN and CDR2 as SVGIG (reference sequence). Deletions cut 5 bases from V and 9 bases from J, with 11 bases between. The chain uses TRBV30 and TRBJ1-6; D remains unclear. The sequence derives from a man aged 18-30 years with type 1 diabetes. What was sequenced was naive CD4+ T cells from blood. The CDR3 region has the DNA TGTGCCTGGGGAGGCTTCGGTTCACCCCTCCACTTT. Protein: CAWGGFGSPLHF.